A single TCR beta chain is shown here with its context. The entry originates in a study of PD-1 blockade in classical Hodgkin lymphoma. Every single patient, without exception, relapsed after autologous stem cell transplantation, and brentuximab vedotin exposure varied. The assay was immunoSEQ multiplex PCR, and TCRdb's table has in-frame clones only and misses some. This repertoire shows about 100,000 clones, roughly 90% found once; its top ten account for 5.5% to 8.5%. CDR3 size: 14 residues. CDR1 and CDR2 from the germline V gene are SGHVS and FQNEAQ. V was pared by 2 bases and J by 4 bases, with 8 bases between.

The sample was peripheral blood mononuclear cells (PBMCs), taken before the second cycle of nivolumab. This sequence originates from a human donor with classical Hodgkin lymphoma. The V gene is TRBV7-8, the J gene TRBJ1-4; no clear D. This CDR3 reads CASSLPGYNEKLFF. In DNA, the CDR3 is TGTGCCAGCAGCTTACCCGGTTATAATGAAAAACTGTTTTTT.